The present T cell receptor (beta chain) was sequenced within a study of blood T cell repertoires in COVID-19. The overall study: Both acute and convalescent COVID-19 samples were obtained from the United States, Italy and Spain. T cells, B-cell-depleted T cells, or PBMCs provided the cDNA or gDNA that served as material.

This CDR3 region has 13 residues. The ends were cut back, 6 bases at V and 2 bases at J, with 10 bases in the middle. Germline assignment: CDR1 SEHNR and CDR2 FQNEAQ (reference sequence). As handled by the study authors: Reference gene primer amplification yielded estimated nucleated cell counts. Clones were sequenced by immunoSEQ multiplex PCR, and TCRdb holds only the in-frame ones, with some missing. V and J calls and clone size follow that table, whereas D and trimming were derived from the DNA. The top ten hold approximately 1.5% of the sample, which has about 66,000 clones, about 90% seen once.

V is TRBV7-9 and J is TRBJ1-1; D call uncertain. Sequenced: peripheral blood. This TCR was sampled from a man in his 60s with acute or convalescent COVID-19. CDR3 DNA sequence: TGTGCCAGCAGTCGAGAAGCCAACACTGAAGCTTTCTTT. Translation gives CASSREANTEAFF.